This section outlines one T cell receptor (beta chain) sequence together with its context. Together with a sample-barcoded 5' primer, a J-beta primer mix was included in a second PCR lasting about 7 to 11 cycles. TCRdb re-called the 5' RACE reads with MiXCR, one entry per CDR3 protein. The sample contains 550,000 to 650,000 distinct CDR3 sequences, about 27% of which appear only once. The entry originates in a study of blood T cells in healthy people across ages. This CDR3 comprises 14 residues. The V gene lost 2 bases and the J gene lost 1 base, with 5 bases spanning the gap. Germline V gives CDR1 MRHNA, CDR2 SNTAGT. These data were also reused for a study on T cells of mothers and their children.

Sequencing used blood. The rearrangement uses TRBV6-4 and TRBJ2-2; D may be TRBD1 or TRBD2 (5 bases each). The source is a boy aged 2 to 10 in good health. The chain's CDR3 is CASSDGGNTGELFF. CDR3 DNA: TGTGCCAGCAGTGACGGGGGGAACACCGGGGAGCTGTTTTTT.